The present T cell receptor beta chain was sequenced within a study of T cells in Graves' hyperthyroidism and ophthalmopathy. Study at large: Prior to any treatment, at the point of initial diagnosis, peripheral blood was collected.

Study-wide points: The blood repertoire included most of the expanded thyroid clonotypes above 0.001.

J gave up 4 bases and V 0 bases, and 5 bases lay outside the gene matches. The germline CDR1 and CDR2 sequences are LNHNV and YYDKDF (reference sequence). The CDR3 loop spans 16 amino acids. Amplification yielded TCR beta CDR3 regions, with RNA transcripts as the source. Using the HTBI primer set, a first-round RT-PCR was run on the TCR CDR3. MiXCR, applied by TCRdb to the multiplex PCR reads, yields one record per CDR3 protein. The repertoire has hundreds of thousands of distinct CDR3 sequences, less than 25% of them found once; the top ten carry about 53%. A note on this clonotype: Antigen: not known.

Researchers barred patients who had uncontrolled infection, other autoimmune disease, pregnancy or lactation. From 8.5 to 10 ml of fresh peripheral blood, PBMCs were isolated. V is TRBV15 and J is TRBJ2-1; TRBD2 aligns across 8 bases. The sequencing sample was made of blood. This clonotype was sampled from a woman in her 70s with Graves' ophthalmopathy. CDR3 sequence (DNA): TGTGCCACCAGCAGAGAGCCGGGAGGGGGGTACAATGAGCAGTTCTTC. Translated: CATSREPGGGYNEQFF.